Sequencing of this TCR beta chain was carried out in a study of siplizumab effects on memory and regulatory T cells. Assays captured approximately 10^5 TCR templates per sample. TCRdb keeps only in-frame clones here, not all; method: immunoSEQ multiplex PCR. The sample yields about 100,000 clones, about nine tenths seen once. The study's findings and limits: The study found that mappable alloreactive CD4+ clones averaged around 72% Treg-derived with siplizumab and around 30% in controls. It seemed that naive T cells were more diverse than memory cells and were major contributors to the alloresponse. Siplizumab produced a significant reduction in alloreactive sequences that were traceable to unstimulated CD4+ memory cells.

With regard to this clone: The target antigen is unknown.

Germline assignment: CDR1 LGHNA and CDR2 YSLEER. The CDR3 extends over 15 amino acids. The V end lost 4 bases, the J end lost 5 bases, and 17 bases lay between the germline ends. This clonotype was sampled from a human donor in good health. The V gene is TRBV4-3, the J gene TRBJ1-1, with D possibly TRBD1 on 6 matching bases. Sequenced: non-Treg CD4+ T cells sorted from blood. The CDR3 spells CASSLRGAGRTEAFF. CDR3 nucleotide sequence: TGCGCCAGCAGCCTGAGGGGGGCAGGGCGTACTGAAGCTTTCTTT.